This T cell receptor (beta chain) was sequenced during a study of blood T cell repertoires in COVID-19. Study in general: COVID-19 samples from acute and convalescent phases originated in the United States, Italy and Spain. T cells, B-cell-depleted T cells, or PBMCs provided the cDNA or gDNA that served as material.

In the source study's methods: Amplified reference gene primers provided the basis for estimating nucleated cell counts. Data came from immunoSEQ multiplex PCR; TCRdb stores just in-frame clones and leaves some out. V, J and clone size are taken as reported in that table, and D and trimming were inferred from the DNA itself. Of some 68,000 clones detected, roughly 89% appear once; the ten largest clones hold 8% to 10%. The length of the CDR3 is 16 residues. Trimming removed 4 bases at V and 4 bases at J, with 18 bases between. Per germline, CDR1 SGDLS and CDR2 YYNGEE. The chain is built from TRBV9 and TRBJ1-3; D remains unclear. This clonotype originated in a man aged 50 or older with active COVID-19. Sequenced input: peripheral blood. The CDR3 protein is CASSYGLLGSGNTIYF. In nucleotides, the CDR3 is TGTGCCAGCAGCTACGGACTGCTGGGATCCGGAAACACCATATATTTT. The entire variable domain, with the rest obtained from reference TRBV9 and TRBJ1-3, is as follows: DSGVTQTPKHLITATGQRVTLRCSPRSGDLSVYWYQQSLDQGLQFLIQYYNGEERAKGNILERFSAQQFPDLHSELNLSSLELGDSALYFCASSYGLLGSGNTIYFGEGSWLTVV.